This TCR beta chain is drawn from a study of T cell repertoires in aging, cancer and after chemotherapy. As for the study in general: Six age groups, ranging from 30 or younger to 70 or older, included the donors. Healthy donor repertoires were recorded over several months to years and showed clear clonal overlap. The study's findings and limits: Rebound thymic output was suggested by rising median generation probability during chemotherapy in each cancer cohort. In cancer patients, declining TCR diversity with age involved lost richness and lost evenness.

Concerning this clonotype itself: Antigen unknown.

TRB rearrangements spanning V, D and J were amplified using mixed TRB-A/B primers. A single record per CDR3 protein comes from TCRdb applying MiXCR to the multiplex PCR reads. The table records 9,500 to 15,000 distinct CDR3 sequences, under 35% of them present only once. TCR beta rearrangements were amplified from peripheral blood genomic DNA. The CDR3 covers 13 residues. Trimming took off 5 bases at V and 1 base at J, with 8 bases between the two ends. The V gene's germline CDR1 is KGHSH and CDR2 LQKENI. Sequenced: blood. The rearrangement joins TRBV18 to TRBJ1-2, with D possibly matching TRBD1 (5 bases). This TCR was sampled from a human donor in good health. The donor label of this sample is uncertain. The CDR3: CASSSDSNYGYTF. CDR3 sequence (DNA): TGTGCCAGCTCATCAGACAGTAACTATGGCTACACCTTC.